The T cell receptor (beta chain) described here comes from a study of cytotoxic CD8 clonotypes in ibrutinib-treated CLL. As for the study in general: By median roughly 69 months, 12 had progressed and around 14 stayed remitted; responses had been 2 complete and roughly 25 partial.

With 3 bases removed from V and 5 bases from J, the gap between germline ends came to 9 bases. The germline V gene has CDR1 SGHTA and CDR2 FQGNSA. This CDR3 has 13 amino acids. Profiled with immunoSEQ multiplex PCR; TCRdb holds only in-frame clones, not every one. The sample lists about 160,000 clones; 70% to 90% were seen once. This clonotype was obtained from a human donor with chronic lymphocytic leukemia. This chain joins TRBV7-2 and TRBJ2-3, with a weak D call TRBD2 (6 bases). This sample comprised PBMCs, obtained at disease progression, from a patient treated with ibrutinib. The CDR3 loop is CASSFQGGDTQYF. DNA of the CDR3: TGTGCCAGCAGCTTCCAGGGAGGAGATACGCAGTATTTT.